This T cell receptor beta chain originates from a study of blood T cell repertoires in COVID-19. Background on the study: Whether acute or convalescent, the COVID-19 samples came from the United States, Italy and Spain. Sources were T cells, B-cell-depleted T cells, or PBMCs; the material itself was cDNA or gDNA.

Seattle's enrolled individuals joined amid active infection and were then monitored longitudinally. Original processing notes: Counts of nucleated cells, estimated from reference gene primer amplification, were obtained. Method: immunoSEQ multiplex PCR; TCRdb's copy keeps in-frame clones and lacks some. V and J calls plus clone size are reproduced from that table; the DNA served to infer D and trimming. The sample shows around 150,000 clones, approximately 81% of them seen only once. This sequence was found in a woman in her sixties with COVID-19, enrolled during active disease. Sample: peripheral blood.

In DNA form, the CDR3 reads TGTGCCAGCTCACCCACAATTAATGAAAAACTGTTTTTT. Encoded protein: CASSPTINEKLFF. The chain employs TRBV18 and TRBJ1-4; D unresolved. The CDR3 spans 13 residues. V was cut by 3 bases and J by 4 bases, with 6 bases left in between. CDR1 and CDR2 (germline): KGHSH, LQKENI.